This paragraph reports one T cell receptor beta chain. The entry originates in a study of blood T cell repertoires in COVID-19. For the study at large: Whether acute or convalescent, the COVID-19 samples came from the United States, Italy and Spain. From T cells, B-cell-depleted T cells, or PBMCs came the material, which was cDNA or gDNA.

Trimming took 5 bases from V and 7 from J, leaving 14 bases between them. Germline-derived CDR1 and CDR2 are SEHNR and FQNEAQ (reference sequence). This CDR3 spans 13 amino acids. Per the original data handling: Estimates of nucleated cell counts were drawn from the amplification of reference gene primers. Sequenced by immunoSEQ multiplex PCR; TCRdb stores in-frame clones only, minus some. V and J calls and clone size are those listed in that table; D and trimming were worked out from the DNA. Among approximately 130,000 clones listed, about 87% were seen once. V is TRBV7-9 and J is TRBJ2-5; D possibly corresponds to TRBD1 (5 bases). The sequenced sample was peripheral blood. The sequence was obtained from a woman aged 45-60 years with acute or convalescent COVID-19. CDR3 loop: CASSPPLGRTQYF. Here the CDR3 DNA reads TGTGCCAGCAGCCCCCCCCTGGGGCGGACCCAGTACTTC.